These 22 T cell receptor beta chains share one sample of origin, sequenced in a study of OX40 agonist ivuxolimab in advanced cancers. This table comes from immunoSEQ multiplex PCR, and its TCRdb copy is limited to in-frame clones, with some not included. The data contain over 30,000 clones, 82% of them singletons. Sequenced here: CD4+ or CD8+ T cells sorted from blood, sampled in a trial of the OX40 agonist ivuxolimab. These receptors came from an adult with an advanced solid tumor such as melanoma, head and neck, liver or kidney cancer.

The J gene is TRBJ2-7, the V gene TRBV2, with D possibly matching TRBD2 (5 bases). V was shortened by 3 bases and J by 5 bases, with 8 bases between the two germline ends. The CDR3 loop spans 12 amino acids. Germline CDR1 is SNHLY and CDR2 is FYNNEI. The CDR3 region has the DNA TGTGCCAGCAGTGACGAGGGAAACGAGCAGTACTTC. Residues: CASSDEGNEQYF.

V and J are TRBV6-1 and TRBJ2-3; perhaps TRBD1 as D (6 bases). The germline V and J ends were trimmed by 4 bases and 4 bases, with 9 bases remaining between them. Germline V gene lookup returns CDR1 MNHNS and CDR2 SASEGT. This CDR3 has 13 amino acids. CDR3 nucleotide sequence: TGTGCCAGCAGTGTTTGGGGGCCAGATACGCAGTATTTT. Residues: CASSVWGPDTQYF.

The chain carries TRBV7-2 and TRBJ2-7; TRBD2 matches 11 bases. Losses at the gene ends were 0 bases for V and 7 bases for J; bases not matched to a gene: 17. Germline-derived CDR1 and CDR2 are SGHTA and FQGNSA. This CDR3 is built from 19 residues. CDR3 coding DNA: TGTGCCAGCAGCTTAGCGTCAGGTCTAGCGGGAGGACAAAGGAAAGAGCAGTACTTC. Translated, it gives CASSLASGLAGGQRKEQYF. The entire variable domain, with the rest obtained from reference TRBV7-2 and TRBJ2-7, is as follows: GAGVSQSPSNKVTEKGKDVELRCDPISGHTALYWYRQSLGQGLEFLIYFQGNSAPDKSGLPSDRFSAERTGGSVSTLTIQRTQQEDSAVYLCASSLASGLAGGQRKEQYFGPGTRLTVT.

The chain employs TRBV6-4 and TRBJ2-1; D is undetermined. Trimming left V 0 bases short and J 5 bases short, with 5 bases between. The CDR3 is 13 residues long. Per the germline V gene, CDR1 is MRHNA and CDR2 is SNTAGT. The CDR3 nucleotides are TGTGCCAGCAGTGACTCACCACACAATGAGCAGTTCTTC. Encoded protein: CASSDSPHNEQFF.

This chain links TRBV6-7 with TRBJ1-6; D unclear. TRBV6-7 is identified as an open reading frame with a role that is uncertain. The CDR3 spans 15 residues. With 0 bases removed from V and 5 bases from J, the gap between germline ends came to 8 bases. CDR3 protein: CASSYSDGDNSPLHF. The CDR3 bases are TGTGCCAGCAGTTACTCGGACGGAGATAATTCACCCCTCCACTTT.

This clone has a handful of counts. The rearrangement links TRBV7-9 to TRBJ1-2; D call uncertain. Germline V gene data show CDR1 as SEHNR and CDR2 as FQNEAQ (reference sequence). The V end lost 1 base, the J end lost 8 bases, and 11 bases lay between the germline ends. CDR3 length: 13 amino acids. CDR3 loop: CASSLDLGYGYTF. The DNA for the CDR3 is TGTGCCAGCAGCTTAGACTTGGGCTACGGCTACACCTTC. Full variable domain (rest looked up from reference TRBV7-9 and TRBJ1-2): DTGVSQNPRHKITKRGQNVTFRCDPISEHNRLYWYRQTLGQGPEFLTYFQNEAQLEKSRLLSDRFSAERPKGSFSTLEIQRTEQGDSAMYLCASSLDLGYGYTFGSGTRLTVV.

The V call is TRBV4-2, the J call TRBJ2-2, with D unresolved. CDR1 and CDR2 from the germline V gene are LGHNA and YNFKEQ. This CDR3 has 13 residues. V was cut by 1 base and J by 4 bases, with 4 bases left in between. The CDR3 here is CASSQGLTGELFF. DNA of the CDR3: TGTGCCAGCAGCCAAGGTCTCACCGGGGAGCTGTTTTTT.

In this sample, this clone turned up a few times. The V call is TRBV6-5, the J call TRBJ1-6; D possibly corresponds to TRBD1 (6 bases). The germline V gene has CDR1 MNHEY and CDR2 SVGAGI. The CDR3 covers 13 residues. V lost 8 bases and J lost 6, with 11 bases in between. CDR3 protein: CASGGQTNSPLHF. CDR3 bases: TGTGCCAGCGGAGGACAGACTAATTCACCCCTCCACTTT.

This clone was seen once. The V call is TRBV18, the J call TRBJ1-3; tentatively, D is TRBD1 (5 bases). Trimming took off 3 bases at V and 9 bases at J, with 12 bases between the two ends. This CDR3 is 13 amino acids long. Germline V gene sequence: CDR1 KGHSH, CDR2 LQKENI. The CDR3 coding sequence is TGTGCCAGCTCACCCGGACCGGGGCGCACCATATATTTT. Translation gives CASSPGPGRTIYF.

V and J are TRBV28 and TRBJ2-2; 9 nucleotides match TRBD2. The ends lost 9 bases at V and 0 bases at J; junction bases unmatched: 5. The CDR3 runs to 15 residues. Germline V gene sequence: CDR1 MDHEN, CDR2 SYDVKM. The CDR3 sequence is CASRIAGANTGELFF. The CDR3 DNA is TGTGCCAGTCGGATAGCGGGGGCGAACACCGGGGAGCTGTTTTTT.

This chain links TRBV28 with TRBJ2-7; tentative D call: TRBD1 (5 bases). This CDR3 has 14 amino acids. Germline CDR1 MDHEN, CDR2 SYDVKM. Trimming removed 6 bases at V and 3 bases at J, with 15 bases between. Here the CDR3 reads CASSPAGQFYEQYF. As DNA, the CDR3 is TGTGCCAGCAGCCCCGCAGGGCAGTTCTACGAGCAGTACTTC. The complete variable domain, with remaining parts taken from reference TRBV28 and TRBJ2-7, reads DVKVTQSSRYLVKRTGEKVFLECVQDMDHENMFWYRQDPGLGLRLIYFSYDVKMKEKGDIPEGYSVSREKKERFSLILESASTNQTSMYLCASSPAGQFYEQYFGPGTRLTVT.

Only one count was recorded for this clone. The V gene is TRBV28, the J gene TRBJ1-6; the match to TRBD1 covers 9 bases. Germline values: CDR1 MDHEN, CDR2 SYDVKM. The length of the CDR3 is 19 residues. The trim removed 4 bases at V and 8 bases at J, leaving 18 bases unmatched. In nucleotides, the CDR3 is TGTGCCAGCAGTTCCCCGGGACAGGGAAGAGAAGGAAAGGATTCACCCCTCCACTTT. This gives the protein CASSSPGQGREGKDSPLHF.

V is TRBV5-6 and J is TRBJ1-5; D ambiguous. Trimming shortened V by 0 bases and J by 6 bases, and 4 bases separated the two germline ends. The length of the CDR3 is 12 residues. Per the germline V gene, CDR1 is SGHDT and CDR2 is YYEEEE. The DNA for the CDR3 is TGTGCCAGCAGCTTGGTGGGTCAGCCCCAGCATTTT. Translation: CASSLVGQPQHF. Using reference TRBV5-6 and TRBJ1-5 for the parts outside the CDR3, the full variable domain is DAGVTQSPTHLIKTRGQQVTLRCSPKSGHDTVSWYQQALGQGPQFIFQYYEEEERQRGNFPDRFSGHQFPNYSSELNVNALLLGDSALYLCASSLVGQPQHFGDGTRLSIL.

This chain connects TRBV30 to TRBJ1-1, with 10 positions matching TRBD1. After removal of 3 bases from V and 3 bases from J, the junction contained 1 base not matched to a gene. CDR3 length: 13 amino acids. Germline V gene data show CDR1 as GTSNPN and CDR2 as SVGIG (reference sequence). CDR3 in DNA: TGTGCCTGGAGGGGACAGGGGCACACTGAAGCTTTCTTT. The encoded protein is CAWRGQGHTEAFF.

This clone is labeled as medium-sized (0.01 to 0.1%). The chain carries TRBV19 and TRBJ2-3; 11 bases map to TRBD1. Germline V gene sequence: CDR1 LNHDA, CDR2 SQIVND (reference sequence). This CDR3 comprises 15 residues. J lost 3 bases, V lost 4 bases, and 3 bases had no gene match. The CDR3, as DNA: TGTGCCAGTAGTAAGGGACAGGGGGTAACAGATACGCAGTATTTT. As protein: CASSKGQGVTDTQYF.

V is TRBV11-1 and J is TRBJ1-5, with 9 bases fitting TRBD1. V shed 1 base and J 2 bases; nucleotides not matched to a gene: 6. Germline CDR1 is SGHAT and CDR2 is FQDESV (reference sequence). The CDR3 extends over 17 amino acids. The CDR3 DNA reads TGTGCCAGCAGCTTAGGGAGGGGACAGGGAGGCAATCAGCCCCAGCATTTT. Translated: CASSLGRGQGGNQPQHF.

The V gene is TRBV11-3, the J gene TRBJ2-3; TRBD2 matches 11 bases. The CDR3 loop spans 15 amino acids. V shed 5 bases and J 1 base; nucleotides not matched to a gene: 2. Germline-derived CDR1 and CDR2 are SGHNT and YENEEA. CDR3 loop: CASSPGLAGTDTQYF. The CDR3 coding sequence is TGTGCCAGCAGCCCGGGACTAGCGGGCACAGATACGCAGTATTTT. Filled out from reference TRBV11-3 and TRBJ2-3, the complete variable domain reads EAGVVQSPRYKIIEKKQPVAFWCNPISGHNTLYWYLQNLGQGPELLIRYENEEAVDDSQLPKDRFSAERLKGVDSTLKIQPAELGDSAVYLCASSPGLAGTDTQYFGPGTRLTVL.

This clone was detected only a few times. This chain joins TRBV19 and TRBJ2-1; D may correspond to TRBD1 or TRBD2 (5 bases each). V gave up 1 base and J gave up 4 bases, with 14 bases separating them. Germline V lookup: CDR1 LNHDA, CDR2 SQIVND (reference sequence). The CDR3 has 16 residues. CDR3 coding DNA: TGTGCCAGTAGTATAGGCTCTGGGACCGTGTACAATGAGCAGTTCTTC. This encodes CASSIGSGTVYNEQFF.

The chain links TRBV10-3 to TRBJ2-1; 7 nucleotides align to TRBD2. The germline CDR1 and CDR2 sequences are ENHRY and SYGVKD. Germline trimming cut 1 base from V and 3 bases from J; bases unmatched to any gene: 6. The CDR3 loop spans 16 amino acids. CDR3 loop: CAISEFAGEGYNEQFF. The CDR3 DNA sequence: TGTGCCATCAGTGAGTTTGCGGGAGAGGGCTACAATGAGCAGTTCTTC.

The rearrangement links TRBV27 to TRBJ2-2; a weak D match, TRBD2 (5 bases). This CDR3 spans 12 amino acids. V was trimmed by 7 bases and J by 6 bases, leaving 9 bases between them. Per the germline V gene, CDR1 is MNHEY and CDR2 is SMNVEV (reference sequence). CDR3 residues: CASNSRAGELFF. DNA of the CDR3: TGTGCCAGCAATTCGAGGGCCGGGGAGCTGTTTTTT.

This sequence joins TRBV7-2 and TRBJ1-4; weak D call: TRBD1 (5 bases). Germline V gene lookup returns CDR1 SGHTA and CDR2 FQGNSA. V lost 3 bases and J 6 bases, leaving 11 bases between the germline ends. The CDR3 is made up of 14 amino acids. Here the CDR3 DNA reads TGTGCCAGCAGCTTGGGGGGGATTTATGAAAAACTGTTTTTT. Residues: CASSLGGIYEKLFF.

V usage is TRBV5-1 and J usage is TRBJ1-6; the D gene is possibly TRBD1 (5 bases). CDR3 length: 16 residues. V lost 4 bases and J lost 5, with 16 bases in between. Looked up from germline, CDR1 is SGHRS and CDR2 is YFSETQ. CDR3 loop: CASSLPLRDHNSPLHF. In DNA form, the CDR3 reads TGCGCCAGCAGCCTTCCACTCCGGGACCATAATTCACCCCTCCACTTT. The variable domain in full, completed from reference TRBV5-1 and TRBJ1-6, reads KAGVTQTPRYLIKTRGQQVTLSCSPISGHRSVSWYQQTPGQGLQFLFEYFSETQRNKGNFPGRFSGRQFSNSRSEMNVSTLELGDSALYLCASSLPLRDHNSPLHFGNGTRLTVT.